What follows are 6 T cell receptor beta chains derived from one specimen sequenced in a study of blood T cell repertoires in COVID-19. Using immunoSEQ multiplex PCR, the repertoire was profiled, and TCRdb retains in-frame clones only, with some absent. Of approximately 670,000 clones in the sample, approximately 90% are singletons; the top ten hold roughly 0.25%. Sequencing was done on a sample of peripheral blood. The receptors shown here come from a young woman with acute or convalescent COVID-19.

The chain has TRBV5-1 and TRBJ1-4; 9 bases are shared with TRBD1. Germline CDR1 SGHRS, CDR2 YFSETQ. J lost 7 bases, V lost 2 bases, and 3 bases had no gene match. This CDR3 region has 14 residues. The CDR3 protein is CASSFAGQGEKLFF. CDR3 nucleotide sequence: TGCGCCAGCAGCTTCGCGGGACAGGGTGAAAAACTGTTTTTT. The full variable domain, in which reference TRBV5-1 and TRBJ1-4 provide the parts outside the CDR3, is KAGVTQTPRYLIKTRGQQVTLSCSPISGHRSVSWYQQTPGQGLQFLFEYFSETQRNKGNFPGRFSGRQFSNSRSEMNVSTLELGDSALYLCASSFAGQGEKLFFGSGTQLSVL.

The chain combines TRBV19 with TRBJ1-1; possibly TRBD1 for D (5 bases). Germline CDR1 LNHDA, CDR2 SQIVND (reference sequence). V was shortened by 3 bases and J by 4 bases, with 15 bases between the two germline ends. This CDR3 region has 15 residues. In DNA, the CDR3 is TGTGCCAGTAGTATCTTAATGGGGCCAGGCACTGAAGCTTTCTTT. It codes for CASSILMGPGTEAFF.

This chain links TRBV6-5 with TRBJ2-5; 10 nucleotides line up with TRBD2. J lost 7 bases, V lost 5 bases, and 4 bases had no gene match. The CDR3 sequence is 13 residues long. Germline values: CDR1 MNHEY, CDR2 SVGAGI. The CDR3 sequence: CASSRVAGGTQYF. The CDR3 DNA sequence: TGTGCCAGCAGTAGGGTAGCGGGGGGGACCCAGTACTTC.

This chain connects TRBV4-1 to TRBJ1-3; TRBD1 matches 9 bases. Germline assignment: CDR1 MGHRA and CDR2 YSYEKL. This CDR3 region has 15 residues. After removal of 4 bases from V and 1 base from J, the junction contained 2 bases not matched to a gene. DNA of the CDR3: TGCGCCAGCAGCCGCGGGACAGGGTCTGGAAACACCATATATTTT. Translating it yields CASSRGTGSGNTIYF.

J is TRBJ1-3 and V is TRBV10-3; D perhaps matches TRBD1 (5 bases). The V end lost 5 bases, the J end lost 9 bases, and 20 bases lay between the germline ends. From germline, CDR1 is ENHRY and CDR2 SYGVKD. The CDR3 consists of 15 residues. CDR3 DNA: TGTGCCATCAGTTACCGGGACTCGAATGGTGTCACCATATATTTT. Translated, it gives CAISYRDSNGVTIYF.

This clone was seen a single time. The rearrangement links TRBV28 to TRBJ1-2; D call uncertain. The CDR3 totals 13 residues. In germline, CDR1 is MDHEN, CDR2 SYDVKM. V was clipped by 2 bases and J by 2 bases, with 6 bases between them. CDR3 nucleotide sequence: TGTGCCAGCAGTTTAACTGAGAACTATGGCTACACCTTC. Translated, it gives CASSLTENYGYTF.